This entry lists 18 T cell receptor beta chains sequenced from one sample in a study of blood T cell repertoires in COVID-19. Data came from immunoSEQ multiplex PCR; TCRdb stores just in-frame clones and leaves some out. The table lists around 140,000 clones, roughly 85% of them singletons, with roughly 4% in the top ten. What was sequenced was PBMCs or T cells enriched from blood (not recorded which). These receptors all stem from a man aged 50 or older who had recovered from COVID-19.

The chain joins TRBV14 to TRBJ1-2; D gene uncertain. Trimming removed 2 bases from V and 6 bases from J, with 13 bases in between. Germline-derived CDR1 and CDR2 are SGHDN and FVKESK. The CDR3 sequence is 14 residues long. The CDR3 reads CASSQQPLEDGYTF. In nucleotides, the CDR3 is TGTGCCAGCAGCCAACAGCCCTTGGAGGATGGCTACACCTTC.

The chain recombines TRBV19 with TRBJ2-7; weak D call: TRBD1 (5 bases). Trimming stripped 3 bases from V and 0 bases from J, with 9 bases between. The V gene's germline CDR1 is LNHDA and CDR2 SQIVND (reference sequence). The CDR3 is 14 amino acids. The CDR3 loop reads CASSMARDSYEQYF. Written as DNA, the CDR3 is TGTGCCAGTAGTATGGCCAGGGACTCCTACGAGCAGTACTTC.

This sequence joins TRBV6-2 or TRBV6-3 and TRBJ1-6, with D maybe TRBD1 (5 bases). Trimming shortened V by 5 bases and J by 7 bases, and 21 bases separated the two germline ends. Per the germline V gene, CDR1 is MNHEY and CDR2 is SVGEGT. The CDR3 contains 17 residues. CDR3 DNA: TGTGCCAGCAGTCAAGAGTTTATCGACAGAGCCAATTCACCCCTCCACTTT. This encodes CASSQEFIDRANSPLHF.

V gene TRBV6-4 combines with J gene TRBJ2-7; D not resolved. The CDR3 has 12 residues. Germline CDR1 MRHNA, CDR2 SNTAGT. V was trimmed by 0 bases and J by 10 bases, leaving 10 bases between them. As DNA, the CDR3 is TGTGCCAGCAGTGACTCTTCCTTGACTCAGTACTTC. Encoded protein: CASSDSSLTQYF.

The chain carries TRBV18 and TRBJ2-7; 8 bases map to TRBD2. V shed 0 bases and J 7 bases; nucleotides not matched to a gene: 8. Germline lookup yields CDR1 KGHSH and CDR2 LQKENI. The CDR3 length is 15 residues. The CDR3: CASSPPTGGTQEQYF. CDR3 nucleotide sequence: TGTGCCAGCTCACCACCGACGGGAGGGACCCAGGAGCAGTACTTC. The whole variable domain, filled in from reference TRBV18 and TRBJ2-7, reads NAGVMQNPRHLVRRRGQEARLRCSPMKGHSHVYWYRQLPEEGLKFMVYLQKENIIDESGMPKERFSAEFPKEGPSILRIQQVVRGDSAAYFCASSPPTGGTQEQYFGPGTRLTVT.

The genes are TRBV19 and TRBJ2-1; TRBD2 agrees at 7 bases. CDR3 length: 15 residues. CDR1 LNHDA and CDR2 SQIVND come from the germline V gene (reference sequence). V was pared by 7 bases and J by 2 bases, with 8 bases of the junction left unmatched. CDR3 bases: TGTGCCAGTAATCCTAGCGGCTTCCCCTACAATGAGCAGTTCTTC. This gives the protein CASNPSGFPYNEQFF.

The J gene is TRBJ2-2, the V gene TRBV9, with 7 positions matching TRBD1. Germline V gene sequence: CDR1 SGDLS, CDR2 YYNGEE. J gave up 4 bases and V 4 bases, and 7 bases lay outside the gene matches. The CDR3 extends over 15 amino acids. The CDR3 region has the DNA TGTGCCAGCAGCTCAGGGGACAGAGTCACCGGGGAGCTGTTTTTT. Protein sequence: CASSSGDRVTGELFF.

The rearrangement uses TRBV7-2 and TRBJ1-3; perhaps TRBD1 as D (5 bases). CDR3 length: 15 amino acids. In germline, CDR1 is SGHTA, CDR2 FQGNSA. Trimming pared 5 bases from V and 0 bases from J, leaving 11 bases between. The CDR3 DNA sequence: TGTGCCAGCAGCCCTCGGGGGAACTCTGGAAACACCATATATTTT. This encodes CASSPRGNSGNTIYF.

The genes are TRBV7-9 and TRBJ1-4; no clear D gene. Trimming pared 4 bases from V and 4 bases from J, leaving 10 bases between. Germline V gives CDR1 SEHNR, CDR2 FQNEAQ (reference sequence). This CDR3 has 14 residues. The CDR3 reads CASSSRSFNEKLFF. In nucleotides, the CDR3 is TGTGCCAGCAGCTCACGCAGTTTTAATGAAAAACTGTTTTTT.

The chain uses TRBV7-8 and TRBJ1-1; 7 nucleotides agree with TRBD1. The CDR3 runs to 14 residues. The germline gives CDR1 SGHVS, CDR2 FQNEAQ. The trim removed 5 bases at V and 4 bases at J, leaving 7 bases unmatched. This chain's CDR3 is CASSLDRVGTEAFF. The CDR3 DNA reads TGTGCCAGCAGCCTTGACAGGGTCGGCACTGAAGCTTTCTTT. Supplemented by reference TRBV7-8 and TRBJ1-1, the full variable domain reads GAGVSQSPRYKVAKRGQDVALRCDPISGHVSLFWYQQALGQGPEFLTYFQNEAQLDKSGLPSDRFFAERPEGSVSTLKIQRTQQEDSAVYLCASSLDRVGTEAFFGQGTRLTVV.

V is TRBV27 and J is TRBJ2-1, with a tentative D call TRBD1 (6 bases). Trimming removed 8 bases at V and 6 bases at J, with 14 bases between. Germline V CDR1 and CDR2: MNHEY, SMNVEV (reference sequence). CDR3 length: 13 amino acids. The CDR3 region is CASSVSGVNEQFF. The CDR3 nucleotides are TGTGCCAGCTCAGTTTCAGGGGTCAATGAGCAGTTCTTC.

The rearrangement joins TRBV6-2 or TRBV6-3 to TRBJ1-1; no definite D call. The V and J ends lost 2 bases and 4 bases respectively, with 14 bases between them. The CDR3 sequence is 15 residues long. Germline V lookup: CDR1 MNHEY, CDR2 SVGEGT. The CDR3 loop reads CASSYASRRGTEAFF. The DNA of the CDR3 is TGTGCCAGCAGTTACGCGTCGCGCCGGGGCACTGAAGCTTTCTTT.

J is TRBJ2-1 and V is TRBV18; 12 bases map to TRBD2. Trimming at V came to 0 bases and at J to 0 bases, leaving 18 bases not matched to a gene. Germline V gene data show CDR1 as KGHSH and CDR2 as LQKENI. The CDR3 extends over 23 amino acids. CDR3 residues: CASSPPLAGGGEKFMDSYNEQFF. The CDR3 coding sequence is TGTGCCAGCTCACCACCTCTAGCGGGAGGGGGGGAAAAATTTATGGACTCCTACAATGAGCAGTTCTTC.

The chain is built from TRBV5-1 and TRBJ2-1, with TRBD1 matching over 8 bases. The CDR3 length is 15 residues. CDR1 and CDR2 from the germline V gene are SGHRS and YFSETQ. V shed 4 bases, J shed 2 bases, and the junction held 5 bases outside the gene matches. The CDR3 loop is CASSQTGDTYNEQFF. The CDR3 DNA is TGCGCCAGCAGCCAGACAGGGGATACCTACAATGAGCAGTTCTTC. Together with reference TRBV5-1 and TRBJ2-1, the CDR3 gives the full variable domain: KAGVTQTPRYLIKTRGQQVTLSCSPISGHRSVSWYQQTPGQGLQFLFEYFSETQRNKGNFPGRFSGRQFSNSRSEMNVSTLELGDSALYLCASSQTGDTYNEQFFGPGTRLTVL.

The rearrangement uses TRBV7-6 and TRBJ2-7, with TRBD2 as a possible D gene (6 bases). V shed 8 bases and J shed 4 bases, with 15 bases lying between them. Germline CDR1 SGHVS, CDR2 FNYEAQ. CDR3 length equals 13 residues. The CDR3 reads CASASAANYEQYF. In DNA, the CDR3 is TGTGCCAGCGCTAGCGCGGCCAATTACGAGCAGTACTTC.

Note on this clone: Distinct nucleotide sequences in the sample also encode this CDR3. The chain employs TRBV5-1 and TRBJ1-1, with D possibly being TRBD1 (6 bases). The V and J ends lost 3 bases and 0 bases respectively, with 9 bases between them. The CDR3 contains 14 residues. The germline V gene has CDR1 SGHRS and CDR2 YFSETQ. DNA of the CDR3: TGCGCCAGCAGCTCGACAGGTTTGAACACTGAAGCTTTCTTT. It encodes CASSSTGLNTEAFF.

In DNA form, the CDR3 reads TGTGCCAGTAGTAAACAGGGGGCACAGGGACAGCCCCAGCATTTT. Its protein product is CASSKQGAQGQPQHF. The V gene is TRBV19, the J gene TRBJ1-5; TRBD1 aligns across 9 bases. V gave up 4 bases and J gave up 7 bases; unmatched junction bases: 8. Germline CDR1 is LNHDA and CDR2 is SQIVND (reference sequence). The length of the CDR3 is 15 residues.

The genes are TRBV5-1 and TRBJ1-2; no reliable D call. This CDR3 is 14 amino acids long. Trimming cost V 3 bases and J 7 bases, with 16 bases left between them. Germline assignment: CDR1 SGHRS and CDR2 YFSETQ. The CDR3 coding sequence is TGCGCCAGCAGCTCGGAGGACGGTTATAGTGGCTACACCTTC. As protein: CASSSEDGYSGYTF.